The 15 T cell receptor beta chains below come from one sample, sequenced in a study of spatial heterogeneity in lung cancer. TCRdb independently ran MiXCR on the 5' RACE reads; one entry per CDR3 protein. Of around 100,000 distinct CDR3 sequences in the sample, approximately 10% were seen once. Time point defined: blood at routine non-recurrence follow-up after resection. Sequenced here: PBMCs, sampled at follow-up. The origin of the receptors is a female donor with early-stage non-small cell lung cancer.

The gene calls are TRBV12-3 or TRBV12-4 and TRBJ1-5; D uncertain. The CDR3 runs to 14 residues. Trimming left V 2 bases short and J 0 bases short, with 5 bases between. CDR3 protein: CASSLQHSNQPQHF. The CDR3 coding sequence is TGTGCCAGCAGTTTACAGCATAGCAATCAGCCCCAGCATTTT.

Only one count was recorded for this clonotype. Its ends do not fully match the called genes, so a read error is possible. The V gene is TRBV11-2, the J gene TRBJ2-7; D is perhaps TRBD1 (5 bases). This CDR3 comprises 15 residues. Looked up from germline, CDR1 is SGHAT and CDR2 is FQNNGV. The CDR3 loop reads CTSSPLGAFSLEQYF. CDR3 coding DNA: TGTACCAGCAGCCCGTTAGGGGCTTTCTCCCTCGAGCAGTACTTC.

DNA for the CDR3: TGCGCCAGCAGTGAGAACCGGGAGACCCAGTACTTC. This sequence encodes CASSENRETQYF. This rearrangement joins TRBV10-2 to TRBJ2-5; D is unclear. V lost 2 bases to trimming and J lost 5 bases, with 6 bases between them. CDR1 and CDR2 (germline): WSHSY, SAAADI. The CDR3 is 12 residues long.

The table lists this clonotype with a few counts. The chain uses TRBV9 and TRBJ2-5; 7 positions match TRBD1. Trimming took 4 bases from V and 3 from J; bases not matched to a gene: 6. Germline lookup yields CDR1 SGDLS and CDR2 YYNGEE. This CDR3 comprises 14 residues. The CDR3 region has the DNA TGTGCCAGCAGCCCGGGACAGCTAAAAGAGACCCAGTACTTC. Residues: CASSPGQLKETQYF. The variable domain in full, with the rest retrieved from reference TRBV9 and TRBJ2-5, is DSGVTQTPKHLITATGQRVTLRCSPRSGDLSVYWYQQSLDQGLQFLIQYYNGEERAKGNILERFSAQQFPDLHSELNLSSLELGDSALYFCASSPGQLKETQYFGPGTRLLVL.

In its sample, this clonotype was seen a few times. The chain joins TRBV20-1 to TRBJ2-5, with 11 bases fitting TRBD2. Germline V gives CDR1 DFQATT, CDR2 SNEGSKA (reference sequence). The CDR3 has 14 amino acids. With 6 bases clipped from V and 1 base from J, the junction kept 4 bases outside the gene matches. CDR3: CSADLAGGQETQYF. The CDR3 nucleotides are TGCAGTGCGGACCTAGCGGGAGGCCAAGAGACCCAGTACTTC.

There are many counts of this clonotype. The chain recombines TRBV29-1 with TRBJ2-3; 8 nucleotides align to TRBD2. CDR1 and CDR2 (germline): SQVTM, ANQGSEA. This CDR3 spans 16 amino acids. V lost 3 bases and J lost 0; bases outside the gene matches: 8. Here the CDR3 DNA reads TGCAGCGTTGATGCATCAGCGGGAGCTAGCACAGATACGCAGTATTTT. It translates to CSVDASAGASTDTQYF.

V gene TRBV7-2 combines with J gene TRBJ1-1; tentative D call: TRBD1 (5 bases). Per germline, CDR1 SGHTA and CDR2 FQGNSA. The length of the CDR3 is 13 residues. V was pared by 6 bases and J by 3 bases, with 11 bases between. Here the CDR3 reads CASRAQGYTEAFF. The CDR3 nucleotides are TGTGCCAGCAGGGCTCAGGGTTACACTGAAGCTTTCTTT.

This clonotype occurred a few times. This chain uses TRBV5-1 with TRBJ1-4; D not certain. Germline assignment: CDR1 SGHRS and CDR2 YFSETQ. With 0 bases removed from V and 0 bases from J, the gap between germline ends came to 6 bases. This CDR3 region has 15 residues. CDR3 nucleotide sequence: TGCGCCAGCAGCTTGGCCGTCGCAACTAATGAAAAACTGTTTTTT. The encoded protein is CASSLAVATNEKLFF.

The chain recombines TRBV7-8 with TRBJ2-5, with D perhaps matching TRBD1 (6 bases). Trimming took off 4 bases at V and 2 bases at J, with 8 bases between the two ends. Looked up from germline, CDR1 is SGHVS and CDR2 is FQNEAQ. The CDR3 runs 13 residues. The DNA of the CDR3 is TGTGCCAGCAGCTCGGGACAACAAGAGACCCAGTACTTC. It specifies CASSSGQQETQYF.

This clonotype was detected ten times or more. The CDR3 sequence is CASSPLLRGYEQYF. The CDR3 DNA reads TGTGCCAGCAGTCCCCTTCTCAGGGGATACGAGCAGTACTTC. The chain uses TRBV21-1 and TRBJ2-7; the table's D call TRBD1 went unverified against the DNA. TRBV21-1 is termed a pseudogene. The CDR3 has 14 amino acids.

In this sample, this clonotype turned up a few times. CDR3 sequence (DNA): TGTGCCAGCAGAAAAGGACTAGCGGGAGACCTCTCCTACGAGCAGTACTTC. Amino acids: CASRKGLAGDLSYEQYF. V usage is TRBV27 and J usage is TRBJ2-7, with 13 bases that match TRBD2. Germline CDR1 MNHEY, CDR2 SMNVEV (reference sequence). CDR3 length: 17 residues. V shed 6 bases and J 0 bases; nucleotides not matched to a gene: 8.

This clonotype has at least ten counts. V and J are TRBV6-5 and TRBJ2-7; D is ambiguous. The length of the CDR3 is 17 residues. The germline V gene has CDR1 MNHEY and CDR2 SVGAGI. Trimming took off 6 bases at V and 2 bases at J, with 23 bases between the two ends. The CDR3 coding sequence is TGTGCCAGCAGACCGAGAGAGCTTTGGACGGTCACCTACGAGCAGTACTTC. This encodes CASRPRELWTVTYEQYF.

Many counts were recorded for this clonotype. The chain couples TRBV19 to TRBJ2-5; the D gene is possibly TRBD1 (5 bases). Germline V gene lookup returns CDR1 LNHDA and CDR2 SQIVND (reference sequence). Trimming shortened V by 3 bases and J by 3 bases, and 8 bases separated the two germline ends. The CDR3 consists of 13 residues. CDR3: CASSIPREETQYF. CDR3 nucleotides: TGTGCCAGTAGTATTCCCAGGGAAGAGACCCAGTACTTC. The full variable domain, in which reference TRBV19 and TRBJ2-5 provide the parts outside the CDR3, is DGGITQSPKYLFRKEGQNVTLSCEQNLNHDAMYWYRQDPGQGLRLIYYSQIVNDFQKGDIAEGYSVSREKKESFPLTVTSAQKNPTAFYLCASSIPREETQYFGPGTRLLVL.

This clonotype appeared a few times. The chain combines TRBV5-1 with TRBJ1-5; D is ambiguous. Trimming pared 1 base from V and 5 bases from J, leaving 7 bases between. In germline, CDR1 is SGHRS, CDR2 YFSETQ. The CDR3 consists of 13 residues. CDR3 region: CASSLRPDQPQHF. CDR3 coding DNA: TGCGCCAGCAGCTTGCGACCGGATCAGCCCCAGCATTTT.

This clonotype has a handful of counts. The J gene is TRBJ1-2, the V gene TRBV28; 9 bases fit TRBD1. This CDR3 contains 13 residues. Germline loops: CDR1 MDHEN, CDR2 SYDVKM. V lost 7 bases to trimming and J lost 6 bases; unmatched junction nucleotides: 6. The DNA of the CDR3 is TGTGCCAGCACCCCCGGGACAGGGAATGGCTACACCTTC. Translated: CASTPGTGNGYTF.